What follows are 21 T cell receptor beta chains derived from one specimen sequenced in a study of technical replicates of blood from four donors. Assay used: immunoSEQ multiplex PCR; TCRdb lists only in-frame clones, some missing. The data contain about 71,000 clones, more than 90% of them singletons. The material sequenced was T cells isolated from PBMCs. These receptors came from a human donor in good health.

The rearrangement joins TRBV5-1 to TRBJ1-5; weak D call: TRBD1 (6 bases). V shed 0 bases and J shed 4 bases, with 14 bases lying between them. This CDR3 contains 16 residues. Germline CDR1 is SGHRS and CDR2 is YFSETQ. The CDR3, as DNA: TGCGCCAGCAGCTTGGTAGGCCTAGGGGGTAATCAGCCCCAGCATTTT. This translates into CASSLVGLGGNQPQHF. The entire variable domain, with the rest obtained from reference TRBV5-1 and TRBJ1-5, is as follows: KAGVTQTPRYLIKTRGQQVTLSCSPISGHRSVSWYQQTPGQGLQFLFEYFSETQRNKGNFPGRFSGRQFSNSRSEMNVSTLELGDSALYLCASSLVGLGGNQPQHFGDGTRLSIL.

This rearrangement joins TRBV13 to TRBJ2-7; 9 nucleotides match TRBD1. V was clipped by 5 bases and J by 4 bases; unmatched bases: 6. From germline, CDR1 is PRHDT and CDR2 FYEKMQ (reference sequence). This CDR3 is built from 14 residues. CDR3 sequence reads: CASSPQGAIYEQYF. CDR3 in DNA: TGTGCCAGCAGCCCACAGGGGGCGATTTACGAGCAGTACTTC.

The V and J genes are TRBV7-3 and TRBJ2-7; D is possibly TRBD1 (6 bases). V lost 2 bases and J 6 bases, leaving 11 bases between the germline ends. The germline V gene has CDR1 SGHTA and CDR2 FQGTGA. The CDR3 has 13 amino acids. The CDR3, as DNA: TGTGCCAGCAGCTTACACAGGGAAAGCGAGCAGTACTTC. It translates to CASSLHRESEQYF.

V gene TRBV4-1 combines with J gene TRBJ2-7, with D perhaps TRBD2 (5 bases). Looked up from germline, CDR1 is MGHRA and CDR2 is YSYEKL. The CDR3 length is 14 residues. V lost 0 bases, J lost 1 base, and 7 bases lay in between. CDR3 residues: CASSQDPGSYEQYF. The CDR3, as DNA: TGCGCCAGCAGCCAAGATCCGGGGTCCTACGAGCAGTACTTC.

This clone was seen once. The genes are TRBV5-5 and TRBJ1-2; 7 bases agree with TRBD1. The CDR3 sequence is 16 residues long. Germline loops: CDR1 SGHKS, CDR2 YYEKEE (reference sequence). The ends lost 4 bases at V and 8 bases at J; junction bases unmatched: 17. In nucleotides, the CDR3 is TGTGCCAGCAGCCCCACCATATTGAGGGGGCCGCACGGCTACACCTTC. This gives the protein CASSPTILRGPHGYTF.

This chain joins TRBV5-8 and TRBJ1-4; the D is unclear. CDR1 is SGHTS, CDR2 YDEGEE, per germline. Deletions cut 3 bases from V and 8 bases from J, with 11 bases between. This CDR3 has 13 residues. CDR3 sequence: CASSSETGEKLFF. CDR3 nucleotides: TGTGCCAGCAGCTCTGAGACTGGGGAAAAACTGTTTTTT.

The CDR3 here is CASRPPLGGLNTEAFF. The CDR3 coding sequence is TGTGCCAGCAGACCCCCGCTGGGCGGACTAAACACTGAAGCTTTCTTT. This rearrangement joins TRBV11-1 to TRBJ1-1; no clear D gene. V shed 6 bases and J shed 2 bases, with 19 bases lying between them. In germline, CDR1 is SGHAT, CDR2 FQDESV (reference sequence). The CDR3 has 16 residues.

The chain uses TRBV19 and TRBJ2-7, with D perhaps matching TRBD1 (6 bases). This CDR3 is built from 13 residues. Germline lookup yields CDR1 LNHDA and CDR2 SQIVND (reference sequence). Trimming stripped 5 bases from V and 2 bases from J, with 10 bases between. The CDR3 loop is CASSANRAYEQYF. Here the CDR3 DNA reads TGTGCCAGTAGTGCCAACAGGGCCTACGAGCAGTACTTC.

DNA of the CDR3: TGCGCCAGCGAGGTAGGGGAGGGAGAGCTCCAAGAGACCCAGTACTTC. Amino acid sequence: CASEVGEGELQETQYF. This sequence joins TRBV10-1 and TRBJ2-5; TRBD2 matches 7 bases. V shed 8 bases, J shed 1 base, and the junction held 13 bases outside the gene matches. The CDR3 consists of 16 residues. The germline V gene has CDR1 WNHNN and CDR2 SYGVQD (reference sequence).

V usage is TRBV2 and J usage is TRBJ2-7; maybe TRBD1 (6 bases). Trimming took 11 bases from V and 5 from J, leaving 19 bases between them. Germline CDR1 SNHLY, CDR2 FYNNEI. CDR3 length equals 13 residues. The CDR3 here is CASQTGPLDEQYF. In DNA form, the CDR3 reads TGTGCCTCCCAGACAGGCCCTTTGGACGAGCAGTACTTC.

The chain carries TRBV7-2 and TRBJ2-7; D might be TRBD1 (5 bases). The CDR3 runs 16 residues. Trimming left V 1 base short and J 0 bases short, with 13 bases between. The V gene's germline CDR1 is SGHTA and CDR2 FQGNSA. The CDR3 loop reads CASSLGPSDSSYEQYF. CDR3 DNA sequence: TGTGCCAGCAGCTTAGGACCGTCTGACAGCTCCTACGAGCAGTACTTC.

The chain couples TRBV29-1 to TRBJ2-7; 9 positions match TRBD1. Looked up from germline, CDR1 is SQVTM and CDR2 is ANQGSEA. This CDR3 is built from 14 residues. The J segment lost 5 bases and the V segment lost 6 bases, leaving 11 bases of the junction unmatched. CDR3 nucleotides: TGCAGCGTGGGGTCCGGGACAGGGTATAACGAGCAGTACTTC. Protein product: CSVGSGTGYNEQYF.

The V and J genes are TRBV7-9 and TRBJ2-5; D uncertain. V shed 5 bases and J shed 2 bases, with 6 bases lying between them. Germline V gives CDR1 SEHNR, CDR2 FQNEAQ (reference sequence). CDR3 length: 12 residues. The CDR3 DNA reads as TGTGCCAGCAGCGTGGAGCAAGAGACCCAGTACTTC. Amino acid sequence: CASSVEQETQYF.

V is TRBV7-2 and J is TRBJ2-1; tentative D call: TRBD2 (6 bases). The length of the CDR3 is 14 residues. The germline V gene encodes CDR1 SGHTA and CDR2 FQGNSA. V was trimmed by 4 bases and J by 5 bases, leaving 12 bases between them. CDR3 DNA: TGTGCCAGCAGCTCCTGGGGCGGGGACAATGAGCAGTTCTTC. It encodes CASSSWGGDNEQFF.

This chain connects TRBV5-6 to TRBJ2-7; no firm D call. The length of the CDR3 is 19 residues. Trimming shortened V by 0 bases and J by 1 base, and 23 bases separated the two germline ends. Germline V gene lookup returns CDR1 SGHDT and CDR2 YYEEEE. CDR3 DNA: TGTGCCAGCAGCTTGGGCCCCGCCACTCGAGAATATATGTCCTACGAGCAGTACTTC. This translates into CASSLGPATREYMSYEQYF.

The J gene is TRBJ2-7, the V gene TRBV6-6; D is uncertain. V was shortened by 0 bases and J by 2 bases, with 5 bases between the two germline ends. In germline, CDR1 is MNHNY, CDR2 SVGAGI (reference sequence). The CDR3 loop spans 13 amino acids. The CDR3 here is CASSYSRTYEQYF. For the CDR3, the DNA is TGTGCCAGCAGTTACTCGAGAACCTACGAGCAGTACTTC.

This sequence joins TRBV7-2 and TRBJ2-1; 7 nucleotides align to TRBD2. This CDR3 contains 15 residues. CDR1 and CDR2 (germline): SGHTA, FQGNSA. V was clipped by 7 bases and J by 4 bases; unmatched bases: 10. CDR3 sequence reads: CASTPRASGYNEQFF. The CDR3 DNA follows: TGTGCCAGCACCCCCCGGGCTAGCGGATACAATGAGCAGTTCTTC.

In this sample, this clone turned up once. The rearrangement uses TRBV7-9 and TRBJ2-7; 7 bases are a match to TRBD1. Germline-derived CDR1 and CDR2 are SEHNR and FQNEAQ (reference sequence). J gave up 2 bases and V 6 bases, and 4 bases lay outside the gene matches. This CDR3 is 13 amino acids long. The CDR3 DNA sequence: TGTGCCAGCAGGCGACAGGGTACCTACGAGCAGTACTTC. Its translation: CASRRQGTYEQYF.

The chain joins TRBV5-1 to TRBJ2-5, with D maybe TRBD2 (5 bases). The CDR3 is 15 amino acids. Trimming stripped 0 bases from V and 2 bases from J, with 11 bases between. Germline CDR1 is SGHRS and CDR2 is YFSETQ. CDR3 coding DNA: TGCGCCAGCAGCTTGGCCGGCGGGCGGCAAGAGACCCAGTACTTC. This encodes CASSLAGGRQETQYF.

The chain carries TRBV4-3 and TRBJ2-2; maybe TRBD2 (6 bases). CDR1 is LGHNA and CDR2 is YSLEER in the germline V gene. The CDR3 is made up of 16 amino acids. V was shortened by 0 bases and J by 1 base, with 9 bases between the two germline ends. CDR3: CASSQDRGMNTGELFF. CDR3 DNA: TGCGCCAGCAGCCAAGATCGGGGGATGAACACCGGGGAGCTGTTTTTT.

This clone was recorded once. J is TRBJ2-1 and V is TRBV7-3, with D tentatively TRBD1 (6 bases). The germline CDR1 and CDR2 sequences are SGHTA and FQGTGA. This CDR3 has 13 residues. V shed 0 bases and J shed 7 bases, with 7 bases lying between them. CDR3 DNA: TGTGCCAGCAGCTTAACTACAGGGAATGAGCAGTTCTTC. Translation: CASSLTTGNEQFF.